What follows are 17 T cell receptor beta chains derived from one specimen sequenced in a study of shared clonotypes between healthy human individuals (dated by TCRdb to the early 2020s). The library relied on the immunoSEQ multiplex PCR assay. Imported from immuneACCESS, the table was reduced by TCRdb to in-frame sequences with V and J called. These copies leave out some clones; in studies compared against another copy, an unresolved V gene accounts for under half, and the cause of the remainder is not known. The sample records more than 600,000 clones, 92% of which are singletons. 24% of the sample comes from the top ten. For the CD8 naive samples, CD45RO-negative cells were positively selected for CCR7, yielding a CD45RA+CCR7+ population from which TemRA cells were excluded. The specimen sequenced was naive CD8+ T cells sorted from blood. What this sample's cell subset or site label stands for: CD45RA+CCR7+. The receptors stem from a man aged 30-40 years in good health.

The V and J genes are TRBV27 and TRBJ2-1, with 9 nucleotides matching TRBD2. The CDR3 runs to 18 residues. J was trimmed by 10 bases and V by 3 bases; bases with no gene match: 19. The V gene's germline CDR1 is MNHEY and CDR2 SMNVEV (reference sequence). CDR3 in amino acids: CASSLRIPGLAGMLEQFF. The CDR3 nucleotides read TGTGCCAGCAGTTTGCGAATTCCGGGACTAGCTGGAATGTTGGAGCAGTTCTTC.

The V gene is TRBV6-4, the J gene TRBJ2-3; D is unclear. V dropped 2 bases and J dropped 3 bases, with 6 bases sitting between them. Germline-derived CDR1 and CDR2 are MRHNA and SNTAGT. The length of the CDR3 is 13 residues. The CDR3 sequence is CASSDRVTDTQYF. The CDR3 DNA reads TGTGCCAGCAGTGACAGGGTTACAGATACGCAGTATTTT.

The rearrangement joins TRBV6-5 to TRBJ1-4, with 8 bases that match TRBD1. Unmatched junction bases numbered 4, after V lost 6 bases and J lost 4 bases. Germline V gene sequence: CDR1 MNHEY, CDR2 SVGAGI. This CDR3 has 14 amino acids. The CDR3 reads CASRLQGDNEKLFF. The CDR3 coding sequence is TGTGCCAGCAGGCTACAGGGGGATAATGAAAAACTGTTTTTT.

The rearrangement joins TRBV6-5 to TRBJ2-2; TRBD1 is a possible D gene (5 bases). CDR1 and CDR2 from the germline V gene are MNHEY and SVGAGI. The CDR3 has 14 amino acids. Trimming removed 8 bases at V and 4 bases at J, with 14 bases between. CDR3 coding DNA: TGTGCCAGCGGGATGTCAGGGCTCACCGGGGAGCTGTTTTTT. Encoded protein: CASGMSGLTGELFF.

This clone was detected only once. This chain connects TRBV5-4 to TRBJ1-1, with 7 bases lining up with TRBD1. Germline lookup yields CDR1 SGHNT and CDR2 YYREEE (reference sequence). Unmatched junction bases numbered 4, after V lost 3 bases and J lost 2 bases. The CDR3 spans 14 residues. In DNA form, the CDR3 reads TGTGCCAGCAGCTCGGGACAGTTCAACACTGAAGCTTTCTTT. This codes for CASSSGQFNTEAFF.

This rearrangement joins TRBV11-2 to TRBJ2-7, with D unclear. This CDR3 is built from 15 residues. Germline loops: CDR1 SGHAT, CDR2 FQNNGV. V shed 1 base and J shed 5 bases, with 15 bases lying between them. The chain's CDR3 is CASSLGVADYHEQYF. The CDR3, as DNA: TGTGCCAGCAGCTTAGGGGTAGCCGATTACCACGAGCAGTACTTC.

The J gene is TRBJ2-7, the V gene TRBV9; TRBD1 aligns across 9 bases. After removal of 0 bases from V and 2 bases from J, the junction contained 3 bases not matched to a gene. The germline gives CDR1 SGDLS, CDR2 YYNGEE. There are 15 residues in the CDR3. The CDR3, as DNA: TGTGCCAGCAGCGTAGGGGGACAGGGCCCCTACGAGCAGTACTTC. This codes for CASSVGGQGPYEQYF.

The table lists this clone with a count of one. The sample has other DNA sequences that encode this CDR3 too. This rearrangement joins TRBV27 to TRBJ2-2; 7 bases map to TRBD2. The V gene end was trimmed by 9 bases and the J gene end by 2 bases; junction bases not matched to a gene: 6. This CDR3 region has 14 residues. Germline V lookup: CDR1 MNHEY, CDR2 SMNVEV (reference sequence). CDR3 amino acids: CASSAGLNTGELFF. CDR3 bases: TGTGCCAGTTCAGCGGGGCTAAACACCGGGGAGCTGTTTTTT.

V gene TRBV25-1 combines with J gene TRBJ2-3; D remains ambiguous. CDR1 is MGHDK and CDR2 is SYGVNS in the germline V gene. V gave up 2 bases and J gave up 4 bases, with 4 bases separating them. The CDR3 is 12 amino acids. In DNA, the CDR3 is TGTGCCAGCAGTGAAGGGCCAGATACGCAGTATTTT. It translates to CASSEGPDTQYF.

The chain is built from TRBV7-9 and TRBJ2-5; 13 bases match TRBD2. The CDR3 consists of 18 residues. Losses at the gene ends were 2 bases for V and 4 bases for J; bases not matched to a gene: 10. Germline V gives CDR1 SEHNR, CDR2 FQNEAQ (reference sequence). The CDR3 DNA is TGTGCCAGCAGCTTATGGACTAGCGGGAGAAGTTGGGGAGAGACCCAGTACTTC. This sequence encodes CASSLWTSGRSWGETQYF.

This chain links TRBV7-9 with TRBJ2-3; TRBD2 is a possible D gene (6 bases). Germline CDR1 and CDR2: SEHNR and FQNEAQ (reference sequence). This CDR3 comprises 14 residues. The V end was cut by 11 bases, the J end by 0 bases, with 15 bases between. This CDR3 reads CAGRPGLSTDTQYF. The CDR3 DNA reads TGTGCCGGAAGACCGGGACTCAGCACAGATACGCAGTATTTT.

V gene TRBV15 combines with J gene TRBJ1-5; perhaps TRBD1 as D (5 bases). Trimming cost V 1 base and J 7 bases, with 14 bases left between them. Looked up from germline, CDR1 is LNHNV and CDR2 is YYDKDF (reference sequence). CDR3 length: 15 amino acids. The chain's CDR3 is CATSRGDLGLQPQHF. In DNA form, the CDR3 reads TGTGCCACCAGCAGAGGGGACCTGGGCCTACAGCCCCAGCATTTT.

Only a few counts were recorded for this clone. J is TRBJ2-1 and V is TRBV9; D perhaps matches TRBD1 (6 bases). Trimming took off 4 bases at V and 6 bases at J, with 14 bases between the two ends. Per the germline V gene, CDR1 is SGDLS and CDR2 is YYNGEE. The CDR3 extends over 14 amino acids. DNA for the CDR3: TGTGCCAGCAGCAGGCACAGGGATGCCAATGAGCAGTTCTTC. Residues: CASSRHRDANEQFF.

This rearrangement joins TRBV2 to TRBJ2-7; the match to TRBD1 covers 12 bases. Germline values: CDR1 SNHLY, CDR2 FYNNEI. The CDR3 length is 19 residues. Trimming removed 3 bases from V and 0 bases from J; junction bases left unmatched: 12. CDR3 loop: CASSDPSGTGGLHSYEQYF. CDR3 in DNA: TGTGCCAGCAGTGACCCCTCCGGGACAGGGGGCCTGCACTCCTACGAGCAGTACTTC.

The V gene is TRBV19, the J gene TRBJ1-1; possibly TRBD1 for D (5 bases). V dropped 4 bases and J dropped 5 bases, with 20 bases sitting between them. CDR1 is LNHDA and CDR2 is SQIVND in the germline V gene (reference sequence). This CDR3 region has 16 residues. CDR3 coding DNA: TGTGCCAGTAGTAGCCGGGACCCCCTGGCGGGAACTGAAGCTTTCTTT. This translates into CASSSRDPLAGTEAFF. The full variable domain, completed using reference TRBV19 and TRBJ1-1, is DGGITQSPKYLFRKEGQNVTLSCEQNLNHDAMYWYRQDPGQGLRLIYYSQIVNDFQKGDIAEGYSVSREKKESFPLTVTSAQKNPTAFYLCASSSRDPLAGTEAFFGQGTRLTVV.

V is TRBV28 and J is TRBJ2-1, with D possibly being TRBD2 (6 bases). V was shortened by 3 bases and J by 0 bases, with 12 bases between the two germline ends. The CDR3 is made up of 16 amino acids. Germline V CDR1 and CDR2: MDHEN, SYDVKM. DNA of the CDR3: TGTGCCAGCAGTTTCTATAGCGGTAGCTCCTACAATGAGCAGTTCTTC. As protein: CASSFYSGSSYNEQFF. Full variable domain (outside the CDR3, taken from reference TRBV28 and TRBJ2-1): DVKVTQSSRYLVKRTGEKVFLECVQDMDHENMFWYRQDPGLGLRLIYFSYDVKMKEKGDIPEGYSVSREKKERFSLILESASTNQTSMYLCASSFYSGSSYNEQFFGPGTRLTVL.

The CDR3 region has the DNA TGTGCCAGCAGCTTTCCAGAAGGGGGCACGAACACCGGGGAGCTGTTTTTT. As protein: CASSFPEGGTNTGELFF. J is TRBJ2-2 and V is TRBV11-1, with TRBD1 identical over 7 bases. Germline-derived CDR1 and CDR2 are SGHAT and FQDESV (reference sequence). The V segment lost 3 bases and the J segment 0 bases; nucleotides outside the gene matches: 7. This CDR3 contains 17 residues. Full variable domain (rest looked up from reference TRBV11-1 and TRBJ2-2): EAEVAQSPRYKITEKSQAVAFWCDPISGHATLYWYRQILGQGPELLVQFQDESVVDDSQLPKDRFSAERLKGVDSTLKIQPAELGDSAMYLCASSFPEGGTNTGELFFGEGSRLTVL.